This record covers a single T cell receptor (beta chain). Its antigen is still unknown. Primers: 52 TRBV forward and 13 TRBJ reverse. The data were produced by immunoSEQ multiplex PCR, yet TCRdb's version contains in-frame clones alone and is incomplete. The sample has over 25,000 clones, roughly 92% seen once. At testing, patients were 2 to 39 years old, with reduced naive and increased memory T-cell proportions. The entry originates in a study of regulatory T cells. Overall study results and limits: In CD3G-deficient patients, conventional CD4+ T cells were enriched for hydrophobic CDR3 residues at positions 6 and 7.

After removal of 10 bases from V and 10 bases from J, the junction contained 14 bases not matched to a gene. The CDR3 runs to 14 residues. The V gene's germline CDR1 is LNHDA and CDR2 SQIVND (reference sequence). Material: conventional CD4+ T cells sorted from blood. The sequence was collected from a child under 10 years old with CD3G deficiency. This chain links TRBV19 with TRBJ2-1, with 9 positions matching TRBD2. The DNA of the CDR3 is TGTGCCACTAGACAAGCGGGGGGATTAGGAGAGCAGTTCTTC. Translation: CATRQAGGLGEQFF.